Shown below are 8 T cell receptor beta chains from a single sample sequenced in a study of spatial heterogeneity in lung cancer. Study outcomes and limitations: Counts of expanded alpha and beta TCRs within tumors tracked the tumor nonsynonymous mutation count.

Documented time point: sample taken at primary tumor resection. Their specific antigens are unknown. TCRdb reprocessed the 5' RACE reads via MiXCR and lists one record per CDR3 protein. The sample consists of 13,000 or so distinct CDR3 sequences, roughly 5.5% of them appearing once. The specimen comprised lung tumor tissue, sampled at surgery. The receptors here all came from a male donor with early-stage non-small cell lung cancer.

This clonotype was picked up many times. For a library built for alpha chains, this beta chain is a stray read; little rests on its size. V gene TRBV19 combines with J gene TRBJ2-7; D unresolved. This CDR3 spans 13 amino acids. Germline values: CDR1 LNHDA, CDR2 SQIVND (reference sequence). Trimming shortened V by 4 bases and J by 0 bases, and 7 bases separated the two germline ends. The CDR3 protein is CASSRSASYEQYF. In nucleotides, the CDR3 is TGTGCCAGTAGTAGGTCAGCCTCCTACGAGCAGTACTTC.

The table lists this clonotype with many counts. This beta chain appears as a stray read in a library generated for alpha chains; its size is not informative. The chain employs TRBV27 and TRBJ2-1, with TRBD2 matching 10 bases. This CDR3 is built from 14 residues. The V gene's germline CDR1 is MNHEY and CDR2 SMNVEV (reference sequence). J was trimmed by 6 bases and V by 5 bases; bases with no gene match: 4. CDR3 sequence (DNA): TGTGCCAGCAGTCCGGGACTAGCGTTCAATGAGCAGTTCTTC. Protein sequence: CASSPGLAFNEQFF.

This clonotype came up a few times. A library made for alpha chains picked up this beta chain off target, so its size means little. This chain uses TRBV19 with TRBJ1-6; D uncertain. Looked up from germline, CDR1 is LNHDA and CDR2 is SQIVND (reference sequence). The length of the CDR3 is 13 residues. V shed 4 bases and J shed 4 bases, with 5 bases lying between them. CDR3 sequence: CASSTGYNSPLHF. The DNA for the CDR3 is TGTGCCAGTAGTACGGGATATAATTCACCCCTCCACTTT.

This clonotype was seen repeatedly, ten times or more. A library made for alpha chains picked up this beta chain off target, so its size means little. The CDR3 nucleotides read TGTGCCAGTAGCTCCAGGGGAAGGACTGAAGCTTTCTTT. Amino acids: CASSSRGRTEAFF. V gene TRBV6-1 combines with J gene TRBJ1-1, with D maybe TRBD1 (6 bases). The length of the CDR3 is 13 residues. Germline loops: CDR1 MNHNS, CDR2 SASEGT. The ends were cut back, 9 bases at V and 5 bases at J, with 16 bases in the middle.

This clonotype has a handful of counts. This beta chain appears as a stray read in a library generated for alpha chains; its size is not informative. The V and J genes are TRBV28 and TRBJ1-4, with unresolved D. The germline V and J ends were trimmed by 3 bases and 6 bases, with 2 bases remaining between them. The CDR3 covers 11 residues. Germline V gene data show CDR1 as MDHEN and CDR2 as SYDVKM. Here the CDR3 DNA reads TGTGCCAGCAGTTTCGATGAAAAACTGTTTTTT. Translation: CASSFDEKLFF.

This clonotype was detected many times. This beta chain is an unintended read in a library built for alpha chains; its size means little. The chain uses TRBV29-1 and TRBJ1-5; D might be TRBD1 (5 bases). Germline CDR1 SQVTM, CDR2 ANQGSEA. This CDR3 is built from 13 residues. V lost 4 bases to trimming and J lost 2 bases, with 9 bases between them. The CDR3 sequence: CSVGQGGNQPQHF. As DNA, the CDR3 is TGCAGCGTTGGTCAGGGAGGCAATCAGCCCCAGCATTTT.

This clonotype has a count of ten or more. Within a library made for alpha chains, this beta chain is off target, and its count is uninformative. CDR3: CASSPTGGATNEQFF. As DNA, the CDR3 is TGTGCCAGCAGTCCGACAGGGGGTGCTACCAATGAGCAGTTCTTC. This rearrangement joins TRBV12-3 or TRBV12-4 to TRBJ2-1, with TRBD1 matching 9 bases. The J segment lost 6 bases and the V segment lost 5 bases, leaving 8 bases of the junction unmatched. This CDR3 has 15 residues.

Many counts were recorded for this clonotype. At one end the junction does not follow the germline gene, possibly because of a read error. A library prepared for alpha chains yielded this beta chain as an off-target read; its size is of little meaning. The rearrangement uses TRBV9 and TRBJ2-5; 9 bases are a match to TRBD1. This CDR3 spans 12 amino acids. Germline V CDR1 and CDR2: SGDLS, YYNGEE. DNA for the CDR3: TGTGCCAGCAGCGCCGGGACAGGGCCCGTGTGGTTC. Its translation is CASSAGTGPVWF.